This TCR beta chain was sequenced in a study of T cell responses to AZD1222 COVID-19 vaccine. Study context: Analyses pooled second doses at about 4 or about 12 weeks.

Method: immunoSEQ multiplex PCR; TCRdb's copy keeps in-frame clones and lacks some. The data show approximately 180,000 clones, with over 80% seen just once and under 6.5% held by the top ten. V gave up 1 base and J gave up 7 bases, with 7 bases separating them. The V gene's germline CDR1 is GTSNPN and CDR2 SVGIG (reference sequence). The CDR3 is made up of 12 amino acids. Study-level points and caveats: Increased Spike-specific TCR breadth and depth were observed after two AZD1222 doses. Donors were largely white British and mainly female; clonal diversity was possibly underestimated.

Concerning this clone: Its antigen remains unknown.

The chain has TRBV30 and TRBJ1-4; no clear D gene. The sequenced sample was peripheral blood, obtained on day 0 of AZD1222 vaccination. The clonotype was recovered from an adult in good health. CDR3 loop: CAWSESFEKLFF. For the CDR3, the DNA is TGTGCCTGGAGTGAAAGTTTTGAAAAACTGTTTTTT.